One and the same sample provided the 11 T cell receptor beta chains below, sequenced in a study of OX40 agonist ivuxolimab in advanced cancers. Assay used: immunoSEQ multiplex PCR; TCRdb lists only in-frame clones, some missing. The sample has tens of thousands of clones, 75% to 95% seen once. This specimen was CD4+ or CD8+ T cells sorted from blood, taken in a trial of the OX40 agonist ivuxolimab. These receptors originate from an adult with an advanced solid tumor such as melanoma, head and neck, liver or kidney cancer.

The rearrangement uses TRBV27 and TRBJ1-5; 9 nucleotides agree with TRBD1. This CDR3 region has 15 residues. V lost 5 bases and J lost 6; bases outside the gene matches: 8. CDR1 and CDR2 from the germline V gene are MNHEY and SMNVEV (reference sequence). CDR3 in DNA: TGTGCCAGCAGTCACGGGACAGGGTCCAGTCAGCCCCAGCATTTT. Translated, it gives CASSHGTGSSQPQHF.

The chain employs TRBV9 and TRBJ2-2; D is unclear. Germline loops: CDR1 SGDLS, CDR2 YYNGEE. CDR3 length: 15 amino acids. V was clipped by 3 bases and J by 2 bases, with 11 bases between them. CDR3 coding DNA: TGTGCCAGCAGCGGCACCCGGGCCAACACCGGGGAGCTGTTTTTT. It specifies CASSGTRANTGELFF.

V is TRBV28 and J is TRBJ2-7; 9 bases are shared with TRBD1. V trimming: 0 bases; J trimming: 4 bases; junction bases outside the gene matches: 1. This CDR3 is 14 amino acids long. Germline lookup yields CDR1 MDHEN and CDR2 SYDVKM. Here the CDR3 DNA reads TGTGCCAGCAGTTTATGGGACAGGGGATACGAGCAGTACTTC. As protein: CASSLWDRGYEQYF.

The chain couples TRBV10-3 to TRBJ1-1; a possible D gene is TRBD1 (5 bases). The CDR3 runs to 13 residues. CDR1 is ENHRY and CDR2 is SYGVKD in the germline V gene. V gave up 10 bases and J gave up 4 bases, with 16 bases separating them. CDR3 protein: CATLLGPGTEAFF. CDR3 coding DNA: TGTGCCACCCTCCTGGGGCCAGGCACTGAAGCTTTCTTT.

The genes are TRBV5-1 and TRBJ2-2; 9 bases fit TRBD1. This CDR3 region has 14 residues. Trimming took 4 bases from V and 4 from J; bases not matched to a gene: 2. The germline CDR1 and CDR2 sequences are SGHRS and YFSETQ. The CDR3 sequence is CASSQDRGTGELFF. For the CDR3, the DNA is TGCGCCAGCAGCCAGGACAGGGGCACCGGGGAGCTGTTTTTT.

The chain couples TRBV21-1 to TRBJ2-2; the table's TRBD2 call for D was not verified on the DNA. TRBV21-1 corresponds to a pseudogene. CDR3 length equals 12 residues. The CDR3 sequence is CASRRDTGELFF. The CDR3 bases are TGTGCCAGCAGGAGGGACACCGGGGAGCTGTTTTTT.

This chain uses TRBV4-1 with TRBJ1-5, with D possibly matching TRBD1 (5 bases). Trimming pared 4 bases from V and 5 bases from J, leaving 30 bases between. The CDR3 contains 20 residues. CDR1 is MGHRA, CDR2 YSYEKL, per germline. The CDR3 region has the DNA TGCGCCAGCAGCCGAGATCCCCCCCTCCTCGGGGTAGGGGCATATCAGCCCCAGCATTTT. It codes for CASSRDPPLLGVGAYQPQHF.

The chain employs TRBV7-2 and TRBJ2-1; TRBD2 matches at 9 bases. The germline V gene has CDR1 SGHTA and CDR2 FQGNSA. The ends lost 3 bases at V and 10 bases at J; junction bases unmatched: 7. The CDR3 has 14 amino acids. CDR3 in DNA: TGTGCCAGCAGCTTGAGTAGCGGGAGTGGCGAGCAGTTCTTC. Encoded protein: CASSLSSGSGEQFF.

This chain connects TRBV6-5 to TRBJ1-2; D may be TRBD1 (6 bases). This CDR3 spans 13 amino acids. V lost 6 bases, J lost 6 bases, and 14 bases lay in between. Germline lookup yields CDR1 MNHEY and CDR2 SVGAGI. The CDR3 sequence is CASSLYRVDGYTF. In nucleotides, the CDR3 is TGTGCCAGCAGCCTTTACAGGGTCGATGGCTACACCTTC.

This chain uses TRBV28 with TRBJ2-4; a weak D match, TRBD2 (5 bases). The germline V and J ends were trimmed by 4 bases and 7 bases, with 11 bases remaining between them. CDR1 and CDR2 (germline): MDHEN, SYDVKM. This CDR3 spans 13 amino acids. The CDR3 protein is CASSSSPSNIQYF. The CDR3 bases are TGTGCCAGCAGTTCCTCCCCTAGCAACATTCAGTACTTC.

This clone was seen a single time. Sequence at one end of the junction differs from germline and may be a read error. The chain uses TRBV18 and TRBJ2-2, with a tentative D call TRBD1 (5 bases). The V gene's germline CDR1 is KGHSH and CDR2 LQKENI. The CDR3 is 13 residues long. The CDR3 is CASSPQESGELFF. In DNA form, the CDR3 reads TGTGCCAGCTCCCCACAGGAGTCCGGGGAGCTGTTTTTT.